The sequence of this T cell receptor (beta chain) was determined in a study of T cell responses to AZD1222 COVID-19 vaccine. The CDR3 runs 15 residues. CDR1 and CDR2 (germline): SEHNR, FQNEAQ (reference sequence). Trimming removed 0 bases at V and 4 bases at J, with 12 bases between. The data were produced by immunoSEQ multiplex PCR, yet TCRdb's version contains in-frame clones alone and is incomplete. The data hold approximately 190,000 clones, with 87% observed a single time. On this clone: No antigen is known for it.

Study-level results: Spike-specific TCRs gained breadth and depth after people received two AZD1222 doses. Donors were mostly white British, more females; clonal diversity possibly underestimated. Nearly half of unique spike-specific TCRs reportedly avoided B.1.351 and B.1.1.7 mutated regions.

The receptor comes from an adult in good health. The chain employs TRBV7-9 and TRBJ1-2; D ambiguous. Sample: peripheral blood, taken on day 0 of MenACWY control vaccination. CDR3 sequence reads: CASSLAGDWGYGYTF. CDR3 bases: TGTGCCAGCAGCTTAGCAGGTGATTGGGGCTATGGCTACACCTTC.